This TCR beta chain originates from a study of early T cells in non-severe SARS-CoV-2 infection. From germline, CDR1 is MGHRA and CDR2 YSYEKL. CDR3 size: 16 residues. Trimming removed 0 bases from V and 3 bases from J; junction bases left unmatched: 5. This clonotype was observed a handful of times. From the 5' RACE reads, TCRdb called clonotypes with MiXCR, one entry per CDR3 protein. Seen here are approximately 77,000 distinct CDR3 sequences, roughly 12% observed once, and the top ten hold around 16%. The clonotype originates from an adult who was a healthcare worker with PCR-confirmed SARS-CoV-2 infection or an uninfected control (not recorded which). The donor label of this sample is uncertain. The V gene is TRBV4-1, the J gene TRBJ2-1, with 7 positions matching TRBD2. The sequenced sample was whole blood, obtained at baseline. CDR3 sequence: CASSQEGLAGYNEQFF. The DNA of the CDR3 is TGCGCCAGCAGCCAAGAAGGGTTAGCGGGCTACAATGAGCAGTTCTTC.